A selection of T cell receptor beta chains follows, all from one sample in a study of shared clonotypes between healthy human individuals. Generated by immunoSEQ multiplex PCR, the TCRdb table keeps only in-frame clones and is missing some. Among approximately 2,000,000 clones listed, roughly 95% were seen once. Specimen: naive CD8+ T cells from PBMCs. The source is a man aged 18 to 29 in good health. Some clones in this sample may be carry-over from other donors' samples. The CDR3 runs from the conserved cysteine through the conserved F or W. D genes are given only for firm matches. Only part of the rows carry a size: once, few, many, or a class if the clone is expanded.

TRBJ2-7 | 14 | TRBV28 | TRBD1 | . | TGTGCCAGCAGTTTTGGGACAGTCTCCTACGAGCAGTACTTC | CASSFGTVSYEQYF
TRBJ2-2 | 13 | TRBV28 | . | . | TGTGCCAGCAGTTTATCCCGTGGCGGGGAGCTGTTTTTT | CASSLSRGGELFF
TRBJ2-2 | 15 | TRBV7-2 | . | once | TGTGCCAGCAGCTCCCGGGACCCCTACACCGGGGAGCTGTTTTTT | CASSSRDPYTGELFF
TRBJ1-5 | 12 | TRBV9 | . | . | TGTGCCAGCAGCGTAGTGTCGGAGCCCCAGCATTTT | CASSVVSEPQHF
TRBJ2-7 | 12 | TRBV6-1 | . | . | TGTGCCAGCAGTTTCGGATCCTACGAGCAGTACTTC | CASSFGSYEQYF
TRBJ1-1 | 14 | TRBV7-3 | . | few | TGTGCCAGCAGCTTGTCTGCGAGGGGCACTGAAGCTTTCTTT | CASSLSARGTEAFF
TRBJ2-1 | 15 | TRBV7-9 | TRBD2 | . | TGTGCCAGCAGCTTAGGGACTAGCGATTGGGATGAGCAGTTCTTC | CASSLGTSDWDEQFF
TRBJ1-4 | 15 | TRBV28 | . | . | TGTGCCAGCAGTTGGGTAACAGGGAATAATGAAAAACTGTTTTTT | CASSWVTGNNEKLFF
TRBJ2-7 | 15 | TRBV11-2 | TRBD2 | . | TGTGCCAGCAGCTTAGCTAGCGGGAGTTCCTACGAGCAGTACTTC | CASSLASGSSYEQYF
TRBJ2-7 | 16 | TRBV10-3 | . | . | TGTGCCATCAGTGTCGGGGATGAGACGGGTTCCTACGAGCAGTACTTC | CAISVGDETGSYEQYF
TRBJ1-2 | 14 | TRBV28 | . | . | TGTGCCAGCAGTTTCGGGACATCTTCCTATGGCTACACCTTC | CASSFGTSSYGYTF
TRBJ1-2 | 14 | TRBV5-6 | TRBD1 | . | TGTGCCAGCAGCTTGGCGACAGGGTCATATGGCTACACCTTC | CASSLATGSYGYTF
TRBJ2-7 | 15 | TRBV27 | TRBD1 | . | TGTGCCAGCAGGCCCCGGGACAGGGGGCTCCACGAGCAGTACTTC | CASRPRDRGLHEQYF
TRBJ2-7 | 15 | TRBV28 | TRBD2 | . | TGTGCCAGCATAGCGGGCTTGACGTCCTCCTACGAGCAGTACTTC | CASIAGLTSSYEQYF
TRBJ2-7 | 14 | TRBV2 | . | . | TGTGCCAGCACCCGACAGCCGAGCTCCTACGAGCAGTACTTC | CASTRQPSSYEQYF
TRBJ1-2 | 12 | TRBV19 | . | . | TGTGCCAGTAGGGAGGCCTACTATGGCTACACCTTC | CASREAYYGYTF
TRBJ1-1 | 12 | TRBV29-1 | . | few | TGCGGCCTTCGGAGCGGGGAGCCTGAAGCTTTCTTT | CGLRSGEPEAFF
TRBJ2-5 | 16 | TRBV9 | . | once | TGTGCCAGCAGCGGAGGGAACGGGCGCCCACAAGAGACCCAGTACTTC | CASSGGNGRPQETQYF
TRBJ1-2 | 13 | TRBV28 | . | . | TGTGCCAGCAGTTTTGTGACCTCCTATGGCTACACCTTC | CASSFVTSYGYTF
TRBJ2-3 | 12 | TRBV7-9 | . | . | TGTGCCAGCAGCTTTGGGGGAGATACGCAGTATTTT | CASSFGGDTQYF
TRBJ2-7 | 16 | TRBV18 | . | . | TGTGCCAGCTCACCGCCGGGTTTGACAAGCCTCTACGAGCAGTACTTC | CASSPPGLTSLYEQYF
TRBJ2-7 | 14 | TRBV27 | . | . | TGTGCCAGCAGTTTACAGAATCATATTTACGAGCAGTACTTC | CASSLQNHIYEQYF
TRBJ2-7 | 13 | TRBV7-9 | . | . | TGTGCCAGCAGCCACGGGACAACCTACGAGCAGTACTTC | CASSHGTTYEQYF
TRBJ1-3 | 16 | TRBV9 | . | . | TGTGCCAGCAGCGTAGTAGGGGGATACTCTGGAAACACCATATATTTT | CASSVVGGYSGNTIYF
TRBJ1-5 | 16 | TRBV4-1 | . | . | TGCGCCAGCAGCCAAGATCCGGGGGTTACGTCCCAGCCCCAGCATTTT | CASSQDPGVTSQPQHF
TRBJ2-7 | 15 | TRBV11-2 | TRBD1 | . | TGTGCCAGCAGCCTGGACAGGTCCGCGTCCTACGAGCAGTACTTC | CASSLDRSASYEQYF
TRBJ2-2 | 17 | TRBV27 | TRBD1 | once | TGTGCCAGCAGTTTAATCAAATGGACAGGGGTCACCGGGGAGCTGTTTTTT | CASSLIKWTGVTGELFF
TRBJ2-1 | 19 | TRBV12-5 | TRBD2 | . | TGTGCTAGTGGTTTCTGGACTAGCGGGCACCAAAGCTCCTACAATGAGCAGTTCTTC | CASGFWTSGHQSSYNEQFF
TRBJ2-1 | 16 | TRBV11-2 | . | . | TGTGCCAGCAGCTTAGGTATAGCCCCCCATTACAATGAGCAGTTCTTC | CASSLGIAPHYNEQFF
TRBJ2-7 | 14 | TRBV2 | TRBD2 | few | TGTGCCAGCAGCCCGACTAGCGGCATCCACGAGCAGTACTTC | CASSPTSGIHEQYF
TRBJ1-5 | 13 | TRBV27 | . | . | TGTGCCAGCAGTTTATGGCCGAATCAGCCCCAGCATTTT | CASSLWPNQPQHF
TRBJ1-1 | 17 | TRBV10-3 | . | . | TGTGCCATCAGTGAGTCGAGGCTCCTAGTAGGGAACACTGAAGCTTTCTTT | CAISESRLLVGNTEAFF
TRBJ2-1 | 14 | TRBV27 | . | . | TGTGCCAGCAGTTTAAGAGGTTACGGCAATGAGCAGTTCTTC | CASSLRGYGNEQFF
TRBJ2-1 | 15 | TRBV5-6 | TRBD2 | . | TGTGCCAGCAGCTTAGGCGGGAGGCCTTACAATGAGCAGTTCTTC | CASSLGGRPYNEQFF
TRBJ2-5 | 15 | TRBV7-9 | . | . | TGTGCCAGCAGACCCACGGACTGGGCCCAAGAGACCCAGTACTTC | CASRPTDWAQETQYF
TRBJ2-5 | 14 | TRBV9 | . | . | TGTGCCAGCAGCGTAGCAGGGTCTAGAGAGACCCAGTACTTC | CASSVAGSRETQYF
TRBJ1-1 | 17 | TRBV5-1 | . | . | TGCGCCAGCAGCTTGGTGGGCGGGGGGCCTATGAACACTGAAGCTTTCTTT | CASSLVGGGPMNTEAFF
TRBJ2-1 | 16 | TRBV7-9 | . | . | TGTGCCAGCAGCACCCAGACGGGAAACTCCTACAATGAGCAGTTCTTC | CASSTQTGNSYNEQFF
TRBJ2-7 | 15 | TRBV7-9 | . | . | TGTGCCAGCAGCTACCCGGTTGGCACCGTGGCCGAGCAGTACTTC | CASSYPVGTVAEQYF
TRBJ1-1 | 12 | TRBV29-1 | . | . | TGCAGCGTAGGATCCAGGGACACTGAAGCTTTCTTT | CSVGSRDTEAFF
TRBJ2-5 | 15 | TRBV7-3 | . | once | TGTGCCAGCAGCTCCGGGCTATCGAATAGAGAGACCCAGTACTTC | CASSSGLSNRETQYF
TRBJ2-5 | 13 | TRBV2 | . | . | TGTGCCAGCAGGGCAGGGGCAGGGGAGACCCAGTACTTC | CASRAGAGETQYF
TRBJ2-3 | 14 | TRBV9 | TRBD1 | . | TGTGCCAGCAGCGTAAGGGACAGGGAAGATACGCAGTATTTT | CASSVRDREDTQYF